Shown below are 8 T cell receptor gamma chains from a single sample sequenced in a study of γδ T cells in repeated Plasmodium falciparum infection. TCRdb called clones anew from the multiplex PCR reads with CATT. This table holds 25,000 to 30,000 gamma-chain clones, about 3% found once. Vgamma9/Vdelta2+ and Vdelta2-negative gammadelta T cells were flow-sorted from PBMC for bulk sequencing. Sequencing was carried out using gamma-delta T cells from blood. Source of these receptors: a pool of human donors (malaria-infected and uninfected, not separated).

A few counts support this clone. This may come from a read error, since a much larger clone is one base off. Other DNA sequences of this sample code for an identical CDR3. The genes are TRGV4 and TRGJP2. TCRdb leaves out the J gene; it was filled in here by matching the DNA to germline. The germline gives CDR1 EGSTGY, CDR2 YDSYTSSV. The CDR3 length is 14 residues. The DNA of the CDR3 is TGTGCCACCTGGGGTTTTAGTAGTGACTGGATCAAGACGTTT. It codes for CATWGFSSDWIKTF.

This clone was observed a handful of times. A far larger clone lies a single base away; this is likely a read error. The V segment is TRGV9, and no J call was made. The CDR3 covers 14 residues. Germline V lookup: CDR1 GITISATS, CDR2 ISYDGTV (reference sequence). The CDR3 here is CALWEVRGRYKKLF. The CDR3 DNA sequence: TGTGCCTTGTGGGAGGTCCGCGGTCGTTATAAGAAACTCTTC.

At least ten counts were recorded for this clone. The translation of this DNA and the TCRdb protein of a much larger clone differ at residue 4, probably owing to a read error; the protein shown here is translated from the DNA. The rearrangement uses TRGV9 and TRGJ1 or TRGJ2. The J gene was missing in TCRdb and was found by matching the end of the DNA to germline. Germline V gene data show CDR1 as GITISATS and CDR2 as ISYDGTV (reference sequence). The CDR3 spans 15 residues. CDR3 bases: TGTGCCTTGCGGGAGTCATCACAGCCTTATTATAAGAAACTCTTT. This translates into CALRESSQPYYKKLF.

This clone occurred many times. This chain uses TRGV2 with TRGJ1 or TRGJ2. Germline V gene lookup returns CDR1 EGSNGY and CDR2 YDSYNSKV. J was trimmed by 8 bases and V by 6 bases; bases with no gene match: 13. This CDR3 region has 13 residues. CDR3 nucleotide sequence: TGTGCCACCTGGAAAAGAGGAAAACATAAGAAACTCTTT. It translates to CATWKRGKHKKLF.

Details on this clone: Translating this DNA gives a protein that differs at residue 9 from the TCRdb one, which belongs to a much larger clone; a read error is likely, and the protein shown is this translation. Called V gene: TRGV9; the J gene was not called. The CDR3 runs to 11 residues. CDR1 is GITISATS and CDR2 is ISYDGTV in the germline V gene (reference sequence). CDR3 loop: CALWEGCKELF. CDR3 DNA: TGTGCCTTGTGGGAGGGGTGTAAGGAACTCTTT.

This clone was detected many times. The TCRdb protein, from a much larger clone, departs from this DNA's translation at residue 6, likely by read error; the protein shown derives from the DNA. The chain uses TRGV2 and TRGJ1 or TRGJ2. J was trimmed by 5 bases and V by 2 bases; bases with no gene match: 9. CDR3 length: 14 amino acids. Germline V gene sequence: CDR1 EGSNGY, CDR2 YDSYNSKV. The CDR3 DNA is TGTGCCACCTGGGACGAATTAACGCATTATAAGAAACTCTTT. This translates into CATWDELTHYKKLF.

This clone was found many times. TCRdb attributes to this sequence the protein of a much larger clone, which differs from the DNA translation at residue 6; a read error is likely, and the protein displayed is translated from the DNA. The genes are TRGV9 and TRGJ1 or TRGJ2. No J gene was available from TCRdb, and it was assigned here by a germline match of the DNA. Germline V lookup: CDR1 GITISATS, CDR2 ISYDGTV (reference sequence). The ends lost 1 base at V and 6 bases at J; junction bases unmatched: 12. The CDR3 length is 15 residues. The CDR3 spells CALWEVDPFCYKKLF. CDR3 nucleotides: TGTGCCTTGTGGGAGGTCGACCCTTTTTGTTATAAGAAACTCTTT.

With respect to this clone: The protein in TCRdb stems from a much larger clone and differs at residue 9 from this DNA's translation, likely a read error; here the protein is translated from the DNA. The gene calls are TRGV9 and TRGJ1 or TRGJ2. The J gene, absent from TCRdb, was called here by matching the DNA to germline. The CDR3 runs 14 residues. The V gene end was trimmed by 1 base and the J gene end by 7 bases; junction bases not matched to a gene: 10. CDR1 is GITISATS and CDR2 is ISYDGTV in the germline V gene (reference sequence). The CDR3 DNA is TGTGCCTTGTGGGAGGTTGAAACCCGCTATAAGAAACTCTTT. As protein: CALWEVETRYKKLF.